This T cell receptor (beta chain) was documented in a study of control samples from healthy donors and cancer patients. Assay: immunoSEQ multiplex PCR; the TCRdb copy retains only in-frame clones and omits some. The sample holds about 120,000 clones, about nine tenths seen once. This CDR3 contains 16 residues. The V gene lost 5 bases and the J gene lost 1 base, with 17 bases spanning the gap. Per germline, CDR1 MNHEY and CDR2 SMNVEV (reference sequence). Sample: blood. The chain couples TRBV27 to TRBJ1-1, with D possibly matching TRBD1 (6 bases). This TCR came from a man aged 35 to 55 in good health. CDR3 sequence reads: CASSNRDTFRNTEAFF. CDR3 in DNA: TGTGCCAGCAGTAACAGGGACACATTCAGGAACACTGAAGCTTTCTTT.